This T cell receptor (beta chain) came from a study of blood T cell repertoires in COVID-19. For the study at large: Researchers got acute and convalescent COVID-19 samples from the United States, Italy and Spain. The cDNA or gDNA used as material had been derived from T cells, B-cell-depleted T cells, or PBMCs.

Study processing details: Amplification with reference gene primers provided the estimates of nucleated cell counts. Measured with immunoSEQ multiplex PCR; TCRdb has only the in-frame clones, and not every one. V and J calls and clone size follow that table, whereas D and trimming were derived from the DNA. The sample yields 200,000 to 250,000 clones, roughly four fifths seen once. This clone was recorded once. The germline V gene encodes CDR1 LGHDT and CDR2 YNNKEL (reference sequence). CDR3 length equals 16 residues. V was pared by 3 bases and J by 5 bases, with 6 bases of the junction left unmatched.

This TCR was sampled from a woman aged 30 to 39 who had recovered from COVID-19. The specimen sequenced was peripheral blood. The chain employs TRBV3-1 (or the pseudogene TRBV3-2) and TRBJ2-1, with 11 bases that match TRBD2. Written as DNA, the CDR3 is TGTGCCAGCAGCCACTCCGGGACTAGCGGCCACAATGAGCAGTTCTTC. Translating it yields CASSHSGTSGHNEQFF.